One sample yielded the 9 T cell receptor beta chains listed below, sequenced in a study of tumor-infiltrating lymphocytes in primary liver carcinoma. RNA and DNA were co-extracted from approximately 20-30 mg of unsorted bulk tissue. A constant-region primer primed TCR beta cDNA synthesis from about 0.55 ug of total RNA. Slightly modified ARM-PCR served as the procedure for the TCR beta libraries. These libraries came from three rounds of nested multiplex PCR. Primers for the first two PCR rounds were TRBV1-TRBV30 forward primers and a C-beta reverse primer (around 10 cycles per round). TCRdb ran MiXCR on the multiplex PCR reads and lists one entry per CDR3 protein. Among roughly 100,000 distinct CDR3 sequences, approximately 70% were seen once, and the ten largest hold 9% to 15%. The material sequenced was liver tumor tissue from sampling region 2. Subset described: tumor region T2, inferior pole. The source is a woman aged 55-70 years with primary liver carcinoma and hepatitis B virus infection.

Only a few counts were recorded for this clonotype. V and J are TRBV5-1 and TRBJ1-1; D call uncertain. Trimming shortened V by 0 bases and J by 2 bases, and 8 bases separated the two germline ends. In germline, CDR1 is SGHRS, CDR2 YFSETQ. This CDR3 is 14 amino acids long. The CDR3 region has the DNA TGCGCCAGCAGCTTGGAGGAGGCAAACACTGAAGCTTTCTTT. Translation gives CASSLEEANTEAFF.

This clonotype was seen only a few times. The chain recombines TRBV6-6 with TRBJ1-2; weak D call: TRBD1 (6 bases). Germline V CDR1 and CDR2: MNHNY, SVGAGI (reference sequence). V was shortened by 2 bases and J by 8 bases, with 9 bases between the two germline ends. The CDR3 is 12 amino acids. The CDR3: CASSYGTGGYTF. CDR3 nucleotides: TGTGCCAGCAGTTACGGAACAGGGGGCTACACCTTC.

Regarding this clonotype: An end of the junction does not agree with germline; a read error may underlie this. This chain joins TRBV29-1 and TRBJ2-7; D tentatively reads TRBD1 or TRBD2 (5 bases each). The germline V gene has CDR1 SQVTM and CDR2 ANQGSEA. This CDR3 spans 13 amino acids. The CDR3 sequence is CCVGENSTYEQYF. The CDR3 DNA is TGCTGCGTGGGGGAAAATTCGACATACGAGCAGTACTTC.

As to this clonotype: Its ends do not fully match the called genes, so a read error is possible. The rearrangement uses TRBV10-2 and TRBJ1-4; the D gene is possibly TRBD1 (5 bases). Germline assignment: CDR1 WSHSY and CDR2 SAAADI. The CDR3 is 12 amino acids. This CDR3 is CATRDLGEKLLF. CDR3 nucleotide sequence: TGCGCCACCAGGGATCTAGGTGAAAAACTGTTGTTT.

Comment on this clonotype: Sequence at one end of the junction differs from germline and may be a read error. The rearrangement joins TRBV29-1 to TRBJ2-2; TRBD1 or TRBD2 may be the D gene (6 bases each). The CDR3 is 14 amino acids. CDR1 is SQVTM, CDR2 ANQGSEA, per germline. The CDR3 spells CSAERRGKTGEVFF. The DNA of the CDR3 is TGCAGTGCCGAACGAAGGGGGAAGACCGGGGAGGTGTTTTTT.

Concerning this clonotype: An end of the junction does not agree with germline; a read error may underlie this. V and J are TRBV11-1 and TRBJ2-7; D is possibly TRBD1 or TRBD2 (5 bases each). The CDR3 is 15 residues long. Germline V CDR1 and CDR2: SGHAT, FQDESV (reference sequence). The chain's CDR3 is CASSFLKGPSYEQHF. In DNA form, the CDR3 reads TGTGCCAGCAGTTTCCTAAAGGGACCCTCCTACGAGCAGCACTTC.

This clonotype was observed a handful of times. V usage is TRBV20-1 and J usage is TRBJ2-1; D gene uncertain. CDR1 is DFQATT, CDR2 SNEGSKA, per germline (reference sequence). This CDR3 has 12 residues. Trimming removed 5 bases at V and 8 bases at J, with 13 bases between. Written as DNA, the CDR3 is TGCAGTGCTCCCGATAATACGGATGAGCAGTTCTTC. It specifies CSAPDNTDEQFF.

Regarding this clonotype: This clone may be a read error of a much larger clone one base away. The chain couples TRBV14 to TRBJ2-5, with a tentative D call TRBD1 (6 bases). In germline, CDR1 is SGHDN, CDR2 FVKESK. Trimming cost V 1 base and J 5 bases, with 14 bases left between them. CDR3 length: 15 amino acids. The CDR3 bases are TGTGCCAGCAGCCAAGTACAGGGCCTTAGCGAGACCCAGTACTTC. This codes for CASSQVQGLSETQYF.

A remark on this clonotype: One end of the junction is discordant with germline, which a read error may explain. The genes are TRBV6-2 or TRBV6-3 and TRBJ2-1, with D possibly matching TRBD2 (6 bases). The germline V gene has CDR1 MNHEY and CDR2 SVGEGT. CDR3 length: 14 amino acids. The chain's CDR3 is CVSSYDGSFNEHFF. CDR3 nucleotide sequence: TGTGTCAGCAGTTATGACGGGAGCTTCAATGAGCATTTCTTC.